Listed below are T cell receptor beta chains from one sample, sequenced in a study of T cell responses to AZD1222 COVID-19 vaccine. Profiling relied on immunoSEQ multiplex PCR, and the TCRdb table lists in-frame clones only, not all of them. The table includes 150,000 to 160,000 clones, more than 90% detected once. This specimen was peripheral blood, taken 28 days after the second AZD1222 dose. Receptors originate from an adult who received the AZD1222 COVID-19 vaccine. Each CDR3 is given without its conserved first and last residue. Not all rows give a size; the values are once, few, many and, for expanded clones, a class.

clone_size: .
v_call: TRBV9
cdr3_aa: ASSVVRVRVGAKSAF

clone_size: once
v_call: TRBV20-1
cdr3_aa: SARVGRQF

clone_size: once
v_call: TRBV19
cdr3_aa: ASSMDPIRDISGGYT

clone_size: .
v_call: TRBV3-1/TRBV3-2
cdr3_aa: ASSQWADRQETQY

clone_size: .
v_call: TRBV5-1
cdr3_aa: ASSPGTGARNTEAF

clone_size: .
v_call: TRBV9
cdr3_aa: ASSVGLASGYEQY

clone_size: .
v_call: TRBV5-4
cdr3_aa: ASSSYATAYEQY

clone_size: .
v_call: TRBV12-3/TRBV12-4
cdr3_aa: ASSLATNLGLF

clone_size: .
v_call: TRBV9
cdr3_aa: ASSVDGRRGYNEQF

clone_size: .
v_call: TRBV25-1
cdr3_aa: ASETTGILSTEAF

clone_size: .
v_call: TRBV28
cdr3_aa: ASSLQKTGWPEAF

clone_size: once
v_call: TRBV9
cdr3_aa: ASSRGAF

clone_size: .
v_call: TRBV27
cdr3_aa: ASSFLGGEETQY

clone_size: .
v_call: TRBV11-2
cdr3_aa: ASSLYRGGRETQY

clone_size: .
v_call: TRBV7-8
cdr3_aa: ASSLTGEVPRKKQSGAYEQY

clone_size: few
v_call: TRBV10-3
cdr3_aa: AISETSSNEQF

clone_size: .
v_call: TRBV5-1
cdr3_aa: ASRFGPRETQY

clone_size: .
v_call: TRBV7-9
cdr3_aa: ASSLTPGQRVEKLF

clone_size: .
v_call: TRBV9
cdr3_aa: ASSVGDNRRGEQY

clone_size: .
v_call: TRBV2
cdr3_aa: ASSEPKVSSYNSPLH

clone_size: .
v_call: TRBV30
cdr3_aa: AWSRAPSYNEQF

clone_size: .
v_call: TRBV5-1
cdr3_aa: ASSDRGFPDTQY

clone_size: .
v_call: TRBV30
cdr3_aa: AWSGLAGGVSEQF

clone_size: once
v_call: TRBV6-6
cdr3_aa: ASSPGARRETQY

clone_size: .
v_call: TRBV5-1
cdr3_aa: ASSGRIGGNNSPLH

clone_size: .
v_call: TRBV15
cdr3_aa: ATSAAWREDQPQH

clone_size: few
v_call: TRBV28
cdr3_aa: ASRGSGGSYEQY

clone_size: .
v_call: TRBV7-2
cdr3_aa: ASSVDRGEYQPQH

clone_size: .
v_call: TRBV2
cdr3_aa: ASRARTSTDTQY

clone_size: once
v_call: TRBV3-1/TRBV3-2
cdr3_aa: ASSQTANYGYT

clone_size: .
v_call: TRBV6-5
cdr3_aa: ASSYDGVSNEQF

clone_size: once
v_call: TRBV29-1
cdr3_aa: SAYAWTGGMSGYT

clone_size: .
v_call: TRBV5-1
cdr3_aa: ASSFTPWTLTRADTQY

clone_size: .
v_call: TRBV12-3/TRBV12-4
cdr3_aa: ASRRDLNTEAF

clone_size: once
v_call: TRBV29-1
cdr3_aa: SVEAGNGYEQY

clone_size: .
v_call: TRBV6-5
cdr3_aa: ASSNNPAVYGYT

clone_size: .
v_call: TRBV29-1
cdr3_aa: SGQGASGRRSYNEQF